Presented here are 30 T cell receptor beta chains from one specimen sequenced in a study of OX40 agonist ivuxolimab in advanced cancers. Some clones are missing from TCRdb's copy, which holds only in-frame ones; the method was immunoSEQ multiplex PCR. The sample has 55,000 to 75,000 clones, around 80% seen once. The input for sequencing was CD4+ or CD8+ T cells sorted from blood, taken in a trial of the OX40 agonist ivuxolimab. These receptor sequences come from an adult with an advanced solid tumor such as melanoma, head and neck, liver or kidney cancer.

This CDR3 is CASSRLAGTNEQFF. The CDR3 DNA reads as TGTGCCAGCAGTAGACTGGCGGGAACCAATGAGCAGTTCTTC. The rearrangement links TRBV14 to TRBJ2-1, with D perhaps matching TRBD2 (6 bases). The V gene lost 6 bases and the J gene lost 6 bases, with 15 bases spanning the gap. This CDR3 is built from 14 residues. CDR1 and CDR2 from the germline V gene are SGHDN and FVKESK.

The rearrangement uses TRBV7-8 and TRBJ2-7; 13 nucleotides match TRBD2. CDR1 SGHVS and CDR2 FQNEAQ come from the germline V gene. The CDR3 is 17 amino acids. After removal of 5 bases from V and 2 bases from J, the junction contained 9 bases not matched to a gene. The CDR3 nucleotides are TGTGCCAGCAGCGGATTTCCCGGGACTAGCGGGACCTACGAGCAGTACTTC. Its protein product is CASSGFPGTSGTYEQYF. The variable domain in full, completed from reference TRBV7-8 and TRBJ2-7, reads GAGVSQSPRYKVAKRGQDVALRCDPISGHVSLFWYQQALGQGPEFLTYFQNEAQLDKSGLPSDRFFAERPEGSVSTLKIQRTQQEDSAVYLCASSGFPGTSGTYEQYFGPGTRLTVT.

The rearrangement joins TRBV6-1 to TRBJ2-7; 7 bases are shared with TRBD2. V shed 0 bases and J 4 bases; nucleotides not matched to a gene: 15. The CDR3 spans 18 residues. Per germline, CDR1 MNHNS and CDR2 SASEGT. CDR3 sequence: CASSEAGWGVTSAYEQYV. CDR3 bases: TGTGCCAGCAGTGAAGCGGGTTGGGGGGTAACTAGCGCTTACGAGCAGTACGTC.

This chain uses TRBV19 with TRBJ1-1, with 7 bases fitting TRBD1. Germline V gene data show CDR1 as LNHDA and CDR2 as SQIVND (reference sequence). The CDR3 is made up of 13 amino acids. V was clipped by 1 base and J by 7 bases; unmatched bases: 3. In DNA form, the CDR3 reads TGTGCCAGTAGTATAGGGGGGACAGTTGAAGCTTTCTTT. Translated: CASSIGGTVEAFF.

J is TRBJ1-2 and V is TRBV19, with 9 nucleotides matching TRBD1. There are 15 residues in the CDR3. Germline lookup yields CDR1 LNHDA and CDR2 SQIVND (reference sequence). Unmatched junction bases numbered 10, after V lost 3 bases and J lost 8 bases. DNA of the CDR3: TGTGCCAGTAGTATGGGCGGACAGGGGTCCGAGGGCTACACCTTC. Encoded protein: CASSMGGQGSEGYTF.

The rearrangement joins TRBV10-3 to TRBJ1-4, with D tentatively TRBD1 (6 bases). Germline CDR1 is ENHRY and CDR2 is SYGVKD. The CDR3 runs 13 residues. The V end lost 10 bases, the J end lost 7 bases, and 16 bases lay between the germline ends. DNA of the CDR3: TGTGCCACCAATCAGGGGTCGAGTGAAAAACTGTTTTTT. Amino acid sequence: CATNQGSSEKLFF.

The rearrangement uses TRBV2 and TRBJ1-1, with D uncertain. This CDR3 region has 15 residues. The germline V and J ends were trimmed by 6 bases and 1 base, with 15 bases remaining between them. CDR1 SNHLY and CDR2 FYNNEI come from the germline V gene. The CDR3 DNA follows: TGTGCCAGCAGGGACCTCGGGCGGAAGAACACTGAAGCTTTCTTT. Its translation is CASRDLGRKNTEAFF. The entire variable domain, with the rest obtained from reference TRBV2 and TRBJ1-1, is as follows: EPEVTQTPSHQVTQMGQEVILRCVPISNHLYFYWYRQILGQKVEFLVSFYNNEISEKSEIFDDQFSVERPDGSNFTLKIRSTKLEDSAMYFCASRDLGRKNTEAFFGQGTRLTVV.

This clone showed up just a few times. The chain joins TRBV5-1 to TRBJ1-2; D is undetermined. The CDR3 spans 14 residues. V was clipped by 1 base and J by 5 bases, with 12 bases between them. From germline, CDR1 is SGHRS and CDR2 YFSETQ. The CDR3 DNA sequence: TGCGCCAGCAGCTTGTATGGGTTGTCGTATGGCTACACCTTC. Residues: CASSLYGLSYGYTF.

The rearrangement uses TRBV5-1 and TRBJ1-1; 7 nucleotides line up with TRBD1. V shed 4 bases and J 3 bases; nucleotides not matched to a gene: 15. CDR3 length equals 17 residues. Germline lookup yields CDR1 SGHRS and CDR2 YFSETQ. The CDR3 is CASSRRSGQAGYTEAFF. The CDR3 DNA reads as TGCGCCAGCAGCCGGCGCTCCGGACAGGCGGGTTACACTGAAGCTTTCTTT.

In regard to this clone: Other DNA sequences of this sample code for an identical CDR3. The chain uses TRBV2 and TRBJ2-5; D ambiguous. Per germline, CDR1 SNHLY and CDR2 FYNNEI. The CDR3 sequence is 11 residues long. The V end lost 2 bases, the J end lost 4 bases, and 2 bases lay between the germline ends. The CDR3 region has the DNA TGTGCCAGCAGTGAACGAGAGACCCAGTACTTC. It yields the protein CASSERETQYF.

In this sample, this clone turned up a few times. The rearrangement joins TRBV7-2 to TRBJ2-3; D ambiguous. Trimming shortened V by 4 bases and J by 5 bases, and 7 bases separated the two germline ends. CDR1 SGHTA and CDR2 FQGNSA come from the germline V gene. The CDR3 loop spans 12 amino acids. Here the CDR3 reads CASSSRRDTQYF. In DNA, the CDR3 is TGTGCCAGCAGCTCTAGGAGAGATACGCAGTATTTT. The entire variable domain, with the rest obtained from reference TRBV7-2 and TRBJ2-3, is as follows: GAGVSQSPSNKVTEKGKDVELRCDPISGHTALYWYRQSLGQGLEFLIYFQGNSAPDKSGLPSDRFSAERTGGSVSTLTIQRTQQEDSAVYLCASSSRRDTQYFGPGTRLTVL.

This clone was recorded only once. The genes are TRBV6-6 and TRBJ2-7, with 7 bases aligning to TRBD2. Germline V CDR1 and CDR2: MNHNY, SVGAGI (reference sequence). V was pared by 6 bases and J by 9 bases, with 14 bases of the junction left unmatched. This CDR3 comprises 14 residues. In DNA, the CDR3 is TGTGCCAGCAGGCGAACTCAGGATGGGAGGGTGCAGTACGTC. Translating gives CASRRTQDGRVQYV.

The chain links TRBV27 to TRBJ1-1; 7 nucleotides match TRBD1. Trimming cost V 5 bases and J 4 bases; bases outside gene matches: 7. This CDR3 spans 14 amino acids. Germline values: CDR1 MNHEY, CDR2 SMNVEV (reference sequence). CDR3 region: CASSGTTGRTEAFF. DNA of the CDR3: TGTGCCAGCAGTGGCACGACAGGGCGCACTGAAGCTTTCTTT.

The chain uses TRBV19 and TRBJ1-1; 7 bases map to TRBD1. V was clipped by 2 bases and J by 0 bases; unmatched bases: 6. The CDR3 runs 16 residues. Germline V gene sequence: CDR1 LNHDA, CDR2 SQIVND (reference sequence). This CDR3 is CASSIRWTGVNTEAFF. In DNA, the CDR3 is TGTGCCAGTAGTATAAGGTGGACAGGAGTGAACACTGAAGCTTTCTTT.

The V and J genes are TRBV18 and TRBJ2-3; TRBD1 matches 7 bases. The V gene's germline CDR1 is KGHSH and CDR2 LQKENI. The CDR3 has 16 residues. V lost 3 bases, J lost 4 bases, and 10 bases stayed unmatched. CDR3 residues: CASSPRTGPAADTQYF. The CDR3 DNA is TGTGCCAGCTCACCTAGGACAGGCCCGGCCGCAGATACGCAGTATTTT.

The chain joins TRBV5-6 to TRBJ1-2; D remains unclear. CDR3 size: 12 residues. Per the germline V gene, CDR1 is SGHDT and CDR2 is YYEEEE. The ends were cut back, 1 base at V and 2 bases at J, with 3 bases in the middle. CDR3 nucleotides: TGTGCCAGCAGCTTGCCCAACTATGGCTACACCTTC. The encoded protein is CASSLPNYGYTF. The full variable domain, with the rest looked up from reference TRBV5-6 and TRBJ1-2, is DAGVTQSPTHLIKTRGQQVTLRCSPKSGHDTVSWYQQALGQGPQFIFQYYEEEERQRGNFPDRFSGHQFPNYSSELNVNALLLGDSALYLCASSLPNYGYTFGSGTRLTVV.

A note on this clone: The same CDR3 is also encoded by other DNA sequences in this sample. This chain links TRBV20-1 with TRBJ1-2, with D hard to call. Deletions cut 1 base from V and 7 bases from J, with 7 bases between. Germline V lookup: CDR1 DFQATT, CDR2 SNEGSKA (reference sequence). The CDR3 sequence is 11 residues long. CDR3 sequence: CSARVGSGYTF. For the CDR3, the DNA is TGCAGTGCTAGAGTGGGGTCTGGCTACACCTTC.

The rearrangement links TRBV9 to TRBJ2-7, with no clear D. Germline CDR1 is SGDLS and CDR2 is YYNGEE. V lost 2 bases to trimming and J lost 1 base, with 7 bases between them. This CDR3 spans 13 amino acids. This CDR3 is CASSVHRSYEQYF. Here the CDR3 DNA reads TGTGCCAGCAGCGTTCACCGTTCCTACGAGCAGTACTTC.

The chain recombines TRBV29-1 with TRBJ2-7; D perhaps matches TRBD1 (5 bases). Germline V lookup: CDR1 SQVTM, CDR2 ANQGSEA. This CDR3 region has 12 residues. V lost 4 bases to trimming and J lost 2 bases, with 9 bases between them. Here the CDR3 reads CSVVDRPYEQYV. CDR3 in DNA: TGCAGCGTTGTTGACAGACCCTACGAGCAGTACGTC.

The chain has TRBV4-2 and TRBJ2-1, with D uncertain. This CDR3 region has 18 residues. Germline V gives CDR1 LGHNA, CDR2 YNFKEQ. Trimming pared 0 bases from V and 3 bases from J, leaving 18 bases between. As DNA, the CDR3 is TGTGCCAGCAGCCAAGACAAGGAGTTAGAGTGGGTCTACAATGAGCAGTTCTTC. Its protein product is CASSQDKELEWVYNEQFF.

The chain links TRBV5-1 to TRBJ2-3; D gene uncertain. This CDR3 is built from 14 residues. The germline V gene has CDR1 SGHRS and CDR2 YFSETQ. V lost 1 base, J lost 5 bases, and 11 bases lay in between. CDR3 in DNA: TGCGCCAGCAGCTTGTCGGCGGCTCAAGATACGCAGTATTTT. Protein product: CASSLSAAQDTQYF.

Comments on this clone: This sample also contains other DNA sequences that code for the same CDR3. This chain uses TRBV7-2 with TRBJ2-5, with TRBD2 matching 8 bases. This CDR3 contains 14 residues. The junction had 3 bases not matched to a gene; V was cut back by 3 bases and J by 3 bases. The germline V gene encodes CDR1 SGHTA and CDR2 FQGNSA. The CDR3 loop reads CASSFQAGEETQYF. In DNA, the CDR3 is TGTGCCAGCAGCTTTCAAGCGGGGGAAGAGACCCAGTACTTC. Together with reference TRBV7-2 and TRBJ2-5, the CDR3 gives the full variable domain: GAGVSQSPSNKVTEKGKDVELRCDPISGHTALYWYRQSLGQGLEFLIYFQGNSAPDKSGLPSDRFSAERTGGSVSTLTIQRTQQEDSAVYLCASSFQAGEETQYFGPGTRLLVL.

This chain connects TRBV4-2 to TRBJ1-2, with TRBD1 matching 10 bases. The CDR3 length is 15 residues. Per the germline V gene, CDR1 is LGHNA and CDR2 is YNFKEQ. Trimming at V came to 2 bases and at J to 3 bases, leaving 3 bases not matched to a gene. CDR3 loop: CASSQPGTGDYGYTF. The CDR3 bases are TGTGCCAGCAGCCAACCCGGGACAGGGGACTATGGCTACACCTTC.

The V and J genes are TRBV7-2 and TRBJ2-7; D is unclear. V shed 2 bases and J shed 7 bases, with 12 bases lying between them. Per the germline V gene, CDR1 is SGHTA and CDR2 is FQGNSA. This CDR3 comprises 13 residues. CDR3 amino acids: CASSLPGQEEQYV. The CDR3, as DNA: TGTGCCAGCAGCTTACCCGGGCAGGAAGAGCAGTACGTC.

The chain combines TRBV19 with TRBJ1-5; D gene unclear. The CDR3 has 15 amino acids. CDR1 LNHDA and CDR2 SQIVND come from the germline V gene (reference sequence). The V end lost 2 bases, the J end lost 3 bases, and 11 bases lay between the germline ends. CDR3 DNA sequence: TGTGCCAGTAGTATACAGGAGCGACCCAATCAGCCCCAGCATTTT. Its protein product is CASSIQERPNQPQHF.

The V call is TRBV5-1, the J call TRBJ2-1, with 10 bases fitting TRBD1. CDR1 and CDR2 (germline): SGHRS, YFSETQ. The CDR3 is made up of 15 amino acids. After removal of 5 bases from V and 2 bases from J, the junction contained 4 bases not matched to a gene. CDR3 coding DNA: TGCGCCAGCAGAACCGGGACAGGGGCCTACAATGAGCAGTTCTTC. Its translation is CASRTGTGAYNEQFF.

J is TRBJ1-2 and V is TRBV7-8; D remains ambiguous. V gave up 0 bases and J gave up 2 bases, with 7 bases separating them. The germline CDR1 and CDR2 sequences are SGHVS and FQNEAQ. CDR3 length: 14 amino acids. The CDR3 loop is CASSLASKNYGYTF. As DNA, the CDR3 is TGTGCCAGCAGCTTAGCATCCAAGAACTATGGCTACACCTTC.

The V call is TRBV29-1, the J call TRBJ1-2, with 7 bases aligning to TRBD1. The CDR3 is 11 amino acids. V shed 6 bases and J 13 bases; nucleotides not matched to a gene: 11. Germline V gene data show CDR1 as SQVTM and CDR2 as ANQGSEA. CDR3 sequence (DNA): TGCAGCGTAGACCCGGGACAGCATCCCACCTTC. Its translation: CSVDPGQHPTF. The full variable domain, with the rest looked up from reference TRBV29-1 and TRBJ1-2, is SAVISQKPSRDICQRGTSLTIQCQVDSQVTMMFWYRQQPGQSLTLIATANQGSEATYESGFVIDKFPISRPNLTFSTLTVSNMSPEDSSIYLCSVDPGQHPTFGSGTRLTVV.

The chain is built from TRBV28 and TRBJ1-5; 8 bases are a match to TRBD1. The CDR3 sequence is 16 residues long. V lost 5 bases to trimming and J lost 4 bases; unmatched junction nucleotides: 10. The V gene's germline CDR1 is MDHEN and CDR2 SYDVKM. CDR3 amino acids: CASSPRTGILNQPQHF. CDR3 DNA sequence: TGTGCCAGCAGTCCTCGGACAGGGATCTTAAATCAGCCCCAGCATTTT.

The chain has TRBV6-6 and TRBJ1-2; 9 positions match TRBD1. The germline V gene has CDR1 MNHNY and CDR2 SVGAGI (reference sequence). Trimming cost V 2 bases and J 8 bases; bases outside gene matches: 6. CDR3 length equals 14 residues. CDR3 in amino acids: CASSYGGTGSGYTF. In DNA form, the CDR3 reads TGTGCCAGCAGTTACGGTGGGACAGGGAGCGGCTACACCTTC.